This T cell receptor (beta chain) is drawn from a study of blood T cell repertoires in COVID-19. Trimming removed 6 bases from V and 0 bases from J; junction bases left unmatched: 8. Germline CDR1 SQVTM, CDR2 ANQGSEA. The CDR3 sequence is 15 residues long. Assay used: immunoSEQ multiplex PCR; TCRdb lists only in-frame clones, some missing. This sample carries a few hundred thousand clones, about 88% of them seen once, and the ten largest clones take 2.5% to 3%. This receptor was taken from a woman aged 25-40 years who had recovered from COVID-19. The V call is TRBV29-1, the J call TRBJ1-3, with TRBD1 identical over 7 bases. What was sequenced was PBMCs or T cells enriched from blood (not recorded which). Written as DNA, the CDR3 is TGCAGCGTGGCTACGGGACAGAGCTCTGGAAACACCATATATTTT. It encodes CSVATGQSSGNTIYF.